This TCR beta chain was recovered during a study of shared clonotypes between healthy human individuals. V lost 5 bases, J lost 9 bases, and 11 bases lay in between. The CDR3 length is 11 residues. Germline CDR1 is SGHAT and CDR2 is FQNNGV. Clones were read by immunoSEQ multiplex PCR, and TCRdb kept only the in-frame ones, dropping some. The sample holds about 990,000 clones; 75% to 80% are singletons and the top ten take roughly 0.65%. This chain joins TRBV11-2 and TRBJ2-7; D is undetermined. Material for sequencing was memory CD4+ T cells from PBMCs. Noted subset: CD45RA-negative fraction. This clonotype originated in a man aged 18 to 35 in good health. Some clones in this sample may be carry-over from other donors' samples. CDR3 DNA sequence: TGTGCCAGCAGCCACGAAAAGGGGCAGTACTTC. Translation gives CASSHEKGQYF.